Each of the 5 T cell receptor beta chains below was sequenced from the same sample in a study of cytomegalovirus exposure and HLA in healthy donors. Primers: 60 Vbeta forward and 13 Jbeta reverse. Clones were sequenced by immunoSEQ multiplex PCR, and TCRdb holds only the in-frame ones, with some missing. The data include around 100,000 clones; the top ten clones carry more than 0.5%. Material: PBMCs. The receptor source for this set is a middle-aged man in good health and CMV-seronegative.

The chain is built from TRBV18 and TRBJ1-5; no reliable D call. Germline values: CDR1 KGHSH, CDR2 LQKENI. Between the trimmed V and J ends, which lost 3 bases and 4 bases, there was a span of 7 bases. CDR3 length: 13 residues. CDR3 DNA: TGTGCCAGCTCACCCGCGGAAAATCAGCCCCAGCATTTT. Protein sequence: CASSPAENQPQHF.

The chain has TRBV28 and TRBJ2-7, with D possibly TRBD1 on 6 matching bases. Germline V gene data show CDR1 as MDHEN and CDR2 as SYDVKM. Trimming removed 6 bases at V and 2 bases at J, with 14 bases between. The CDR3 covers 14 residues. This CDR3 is CASSRRGLAYEQYF. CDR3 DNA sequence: TGTGCCAGCAGCCGCAGGGGCCTCGCCTACGAGCAGTACTTC.

The CDR3 bases are TGTGCCAGCAGCGCCCCCCTGACCGAGGACAATGGCTACACCTTC. Amino acid sequence: CASSAPLTEDNGYTF. This chain uses TRBV9 with TRBJ1-2; perhaps TRBD1 as D (5 bases). Germline V gene sequence: CDR1 SGDLS, CDR2 YYNGEE. The ends were cut back, 3 bases at V and 6 bases at J, with 18 bases in the middle. The CDR3 contains 15 residues.

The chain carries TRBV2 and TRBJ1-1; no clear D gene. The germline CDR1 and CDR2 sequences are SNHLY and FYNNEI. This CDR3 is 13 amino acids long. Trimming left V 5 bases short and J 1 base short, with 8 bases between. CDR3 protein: CASSPAGNTEAFF. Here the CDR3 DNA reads TGTGCCAGCAGTCCCGCAGGGAACACTGAAGCTTTCTTT.

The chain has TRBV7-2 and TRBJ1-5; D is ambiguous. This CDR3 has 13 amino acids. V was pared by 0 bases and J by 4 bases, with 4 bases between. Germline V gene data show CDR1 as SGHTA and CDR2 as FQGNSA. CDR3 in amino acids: CASSLALNQPQHF. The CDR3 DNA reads TGTGCCAGCAGCTTAGCCTTGAATCAGCCCCAGCATTTT. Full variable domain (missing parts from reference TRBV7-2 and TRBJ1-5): GAGVSQSPSNKVTEKGKDVELRCDPISGHTALYWYRQSLGQGLEFLIYFQGNSAPDKSGLPSDRFSAERTGGSVSTLTIQRTQQEDSAVYLCASSLALNQPQHFGDGTRLSIL.